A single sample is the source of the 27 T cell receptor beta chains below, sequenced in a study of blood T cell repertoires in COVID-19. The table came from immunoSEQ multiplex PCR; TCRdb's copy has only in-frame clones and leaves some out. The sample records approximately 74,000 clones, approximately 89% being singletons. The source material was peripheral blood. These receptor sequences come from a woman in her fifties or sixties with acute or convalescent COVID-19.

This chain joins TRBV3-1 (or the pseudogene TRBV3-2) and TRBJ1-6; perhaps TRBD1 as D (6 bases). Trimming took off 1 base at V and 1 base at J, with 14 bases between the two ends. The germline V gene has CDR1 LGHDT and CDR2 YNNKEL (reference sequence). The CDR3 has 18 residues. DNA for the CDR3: TGTGCCAGCAGCCAAGGGTGGGGGGGGCTATCCTATAATTCACCCCTCCACTTT. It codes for CASSQGWGGLSYNSPLHF.

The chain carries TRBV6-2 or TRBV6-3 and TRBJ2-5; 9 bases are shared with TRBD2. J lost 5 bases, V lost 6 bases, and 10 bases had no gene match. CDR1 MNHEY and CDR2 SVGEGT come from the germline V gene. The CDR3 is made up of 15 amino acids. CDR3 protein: CASSRGLASGETQYF. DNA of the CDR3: TGTGCCAGCAGCCGGGGACTAGCTAGTGGGGAGACCCAGTACTTC.

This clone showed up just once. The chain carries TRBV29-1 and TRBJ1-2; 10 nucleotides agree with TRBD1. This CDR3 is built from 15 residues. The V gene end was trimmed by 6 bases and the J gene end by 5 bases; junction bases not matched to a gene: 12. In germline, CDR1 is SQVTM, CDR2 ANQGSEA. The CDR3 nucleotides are TGCAGCGTATTTTCGGGGGGACAGGGGATTTATGGCTACACCTTC. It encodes CSVFSGGQGIYGYTF.

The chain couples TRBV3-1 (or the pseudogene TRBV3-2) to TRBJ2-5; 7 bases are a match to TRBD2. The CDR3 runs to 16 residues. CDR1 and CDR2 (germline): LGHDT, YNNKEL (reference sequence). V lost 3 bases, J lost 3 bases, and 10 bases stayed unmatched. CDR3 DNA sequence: TGTGCCAGCAGCCACATACAGCCCGGGACTAAAGAGACCCAGTACTTC. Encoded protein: CASSHIQPGTKETQYF.

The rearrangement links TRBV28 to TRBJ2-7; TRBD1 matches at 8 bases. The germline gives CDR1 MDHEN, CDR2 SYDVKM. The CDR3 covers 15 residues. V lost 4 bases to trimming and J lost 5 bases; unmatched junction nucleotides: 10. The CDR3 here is CASSSMDRVSDEQYF. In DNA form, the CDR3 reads TGTGCCAGCAGTTCCATGGACAGGGTTAGCGACGAGCAGTACTTC.

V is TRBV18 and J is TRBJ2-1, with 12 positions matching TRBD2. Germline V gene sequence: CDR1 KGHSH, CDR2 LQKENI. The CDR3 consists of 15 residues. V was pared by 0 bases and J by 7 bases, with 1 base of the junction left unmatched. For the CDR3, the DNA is TGTGCCAGCTCACCACCGGGACTAGCGGGTAATGAGCAGTTCTTC. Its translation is CASSPPGLAGNEQFF.

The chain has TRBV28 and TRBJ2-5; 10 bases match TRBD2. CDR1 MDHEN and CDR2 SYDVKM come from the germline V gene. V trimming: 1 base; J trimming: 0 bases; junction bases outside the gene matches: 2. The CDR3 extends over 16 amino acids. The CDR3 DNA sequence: TGTGCCAGCAGTTTATATAGCGGGGGGTACCAAGAGACCCAGTACTTC. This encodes CASSLYSGGYQETQYF.

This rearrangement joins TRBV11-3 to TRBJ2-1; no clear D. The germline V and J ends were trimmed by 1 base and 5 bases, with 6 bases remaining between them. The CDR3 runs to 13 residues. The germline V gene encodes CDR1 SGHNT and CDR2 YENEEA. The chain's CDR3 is CASSLGEDNEQFF. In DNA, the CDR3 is TGTGCCAGCAGCTTAGGAGAGGACAATGAGCAGTTCTTC. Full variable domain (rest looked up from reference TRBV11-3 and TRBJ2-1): EAGVVQSPRYKIIEKKQPVAFWCNPISGHNTLYWYLQNLGQGPELLIRYENEEAVDDSQLPKDRFSAERLKGVDSTLKIQPAELGDSAVYLCASSLGEDNEQFFGPGTRLTVL.

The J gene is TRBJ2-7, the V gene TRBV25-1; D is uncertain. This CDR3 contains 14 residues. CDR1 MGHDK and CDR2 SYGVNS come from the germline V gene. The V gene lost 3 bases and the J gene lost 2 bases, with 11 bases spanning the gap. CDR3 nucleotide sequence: TGTGCCAGCAGTGATTCAGGCAGAACCTACGAGCAGTACTTC. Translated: CASSDSGRTYEQYF.

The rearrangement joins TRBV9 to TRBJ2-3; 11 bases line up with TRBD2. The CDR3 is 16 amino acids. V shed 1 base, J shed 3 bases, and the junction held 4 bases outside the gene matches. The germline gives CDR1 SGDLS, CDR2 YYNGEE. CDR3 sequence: CASSVRASGGTDTQYF. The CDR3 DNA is TGTGCCAGCAGCGTAAGGGCTAGCGGGGGGACAGATACGCAGTATTTT.

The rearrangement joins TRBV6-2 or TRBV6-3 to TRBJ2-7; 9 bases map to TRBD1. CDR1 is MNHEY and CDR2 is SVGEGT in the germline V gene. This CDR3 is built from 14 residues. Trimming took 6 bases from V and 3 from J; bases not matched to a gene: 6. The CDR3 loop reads CASSAGTGIYEQYF. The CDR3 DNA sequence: TGTGCCAGCAGCGCCGGGACAGGGATCTACGAGCAGTACTTC.

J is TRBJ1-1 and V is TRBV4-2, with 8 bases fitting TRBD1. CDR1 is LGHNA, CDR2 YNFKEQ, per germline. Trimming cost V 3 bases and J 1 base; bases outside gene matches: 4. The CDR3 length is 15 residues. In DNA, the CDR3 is TGTGCCAGCAGCCAGAGACAGGGGAGGAACACTGAAGCTTTCTTT. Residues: CASSQRQGRNTEAFF.

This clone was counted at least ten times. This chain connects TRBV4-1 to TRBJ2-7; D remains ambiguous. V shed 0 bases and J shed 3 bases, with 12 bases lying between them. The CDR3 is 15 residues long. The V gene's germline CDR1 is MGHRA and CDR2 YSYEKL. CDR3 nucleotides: TGCGCCAGCAGCCAAGATTGGCAGGTTGACTACGAGCAGTACTTC. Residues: CASSQDWQVDYEQYF.

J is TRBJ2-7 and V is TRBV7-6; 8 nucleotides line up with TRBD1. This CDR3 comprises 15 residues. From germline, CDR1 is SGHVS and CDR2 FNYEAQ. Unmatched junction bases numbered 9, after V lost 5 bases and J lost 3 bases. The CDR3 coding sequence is TGTGCCAGCAGCCTCGACGACAGGGGCCTCTACGAGCAGTACTTC. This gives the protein CASSLDDRGLYEQYF.

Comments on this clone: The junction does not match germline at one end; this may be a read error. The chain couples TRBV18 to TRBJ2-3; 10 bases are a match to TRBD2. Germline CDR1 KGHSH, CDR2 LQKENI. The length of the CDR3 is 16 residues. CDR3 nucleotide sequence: TGTGCCGGCTCACGTTATACTAGCGGGGAGACAGATACGCAGTATTTT. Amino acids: CAGSRYTSGETDTQYF.

The CDR3, as DNA: TGTGCCAGCAGCTTAGGGCGGGGGCAGCGAAATTCACCCCTCCACTTT. As protein: CASSLGRGQRNSPLHF. The chain combines TRBV7-9 with TRBJ1-6; a weak D match, TRBD1 (6 bases). V shed 1 base and J shed 7 bases, with 14 bases lying between them. The CDR3 is 16 residues long. In germline, CDR1 is SEHNR, CDR2 FQNEAQ (reference sequence).

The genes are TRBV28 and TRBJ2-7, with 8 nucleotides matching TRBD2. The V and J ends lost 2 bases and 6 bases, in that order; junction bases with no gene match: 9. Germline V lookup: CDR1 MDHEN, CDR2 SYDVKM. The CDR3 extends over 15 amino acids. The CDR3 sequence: CASSLNGGRSPEQYF. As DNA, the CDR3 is TGTGCCAGCAGTTTAAACGGCGGGAGGTCTCCCGAGCAGTACTTC.

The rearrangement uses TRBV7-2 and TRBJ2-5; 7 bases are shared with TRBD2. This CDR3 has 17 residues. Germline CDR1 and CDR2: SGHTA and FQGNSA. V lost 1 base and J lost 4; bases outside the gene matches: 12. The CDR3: CASSLGGTSASIETQYF. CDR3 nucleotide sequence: TGTGCCAGCAGCTTAGGGGGAACTAGCGCGTCGATAGAGACCCAGTACTTC.

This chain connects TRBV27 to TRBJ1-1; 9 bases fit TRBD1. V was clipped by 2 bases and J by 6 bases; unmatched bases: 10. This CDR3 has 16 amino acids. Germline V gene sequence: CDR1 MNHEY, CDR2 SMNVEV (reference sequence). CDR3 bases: TGTGCCAGCAGTTTAAGCTGGAGACAGGGGGTCGCTGAAGCTTTCTTT. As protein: CASSLSWRQGVAEAFF.

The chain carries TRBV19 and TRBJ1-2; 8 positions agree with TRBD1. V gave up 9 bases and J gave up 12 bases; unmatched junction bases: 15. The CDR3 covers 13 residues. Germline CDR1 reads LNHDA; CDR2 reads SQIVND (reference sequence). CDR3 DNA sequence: TGTGCCAGCCGGACAGGGAAGGCTATTATCAACACCTTC. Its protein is CASRTGKAIINTF.

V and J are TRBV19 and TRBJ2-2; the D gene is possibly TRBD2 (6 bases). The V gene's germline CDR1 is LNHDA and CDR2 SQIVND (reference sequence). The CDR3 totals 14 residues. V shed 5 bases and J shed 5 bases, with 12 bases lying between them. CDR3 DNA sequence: TGTGCCAGTAGTGCCCCAGGAGGGACCGGGGAGCTGTTTTTT. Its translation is CASSAPGGTGELFF.

The CDR3 region has the DNA TGTGCCAGCAGCTTGACAGCCCGCCAGCCCCAGCATTTT. It is translated as CASSLTARQPQHF. The V and J genes are TRBV7-2 and TRBJ1-5, with D tentatively TRBD1 (5 bases). V lost 3 bases and J lost 7, with 10 bases in between. The CDR3 covers 13 residues. CDR1 is SGHTA, CDR2 FQGNSA, per germline. Full variable domain (outside the CDR3, taken from reference TRBV7-2 and TRBJ1-5): GAGVSQSPSNKVTEKGKDVELRCDPISGHTALYWYRQSLGQGLEFLIYFQGNSAPDKSGLPSDRFSAERTGGSVSTLTIQRTQQEDSAVYLCASSLTARQPQHFGDGTRLSIL.

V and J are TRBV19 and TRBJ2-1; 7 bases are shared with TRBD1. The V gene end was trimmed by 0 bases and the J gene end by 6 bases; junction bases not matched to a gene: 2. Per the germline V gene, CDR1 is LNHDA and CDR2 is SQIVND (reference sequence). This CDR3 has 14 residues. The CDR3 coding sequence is TGTGCCAGTAGTATAGAACAGGGGCGCAATGAGCAGTTCTTC. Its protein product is CASSIEQGRNEQFF.

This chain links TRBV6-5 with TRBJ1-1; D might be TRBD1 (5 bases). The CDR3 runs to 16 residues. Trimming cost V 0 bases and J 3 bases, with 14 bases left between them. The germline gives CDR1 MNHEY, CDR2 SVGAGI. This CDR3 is CASSYSHSGRDTEAFF. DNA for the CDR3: TGTGCCAGCAGTTACTCGCATTCAGGGAGGGACACTGAAGCTTTCTTT.

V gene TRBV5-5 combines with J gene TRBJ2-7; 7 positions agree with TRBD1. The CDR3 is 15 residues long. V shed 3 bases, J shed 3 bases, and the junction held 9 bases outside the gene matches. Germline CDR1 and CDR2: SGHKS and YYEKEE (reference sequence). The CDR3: CASSSNHDRDYEQYF. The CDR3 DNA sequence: TGTGCCAGCAGCTCGAACCATGACAGGGACTACGAGCAGTACTTC.

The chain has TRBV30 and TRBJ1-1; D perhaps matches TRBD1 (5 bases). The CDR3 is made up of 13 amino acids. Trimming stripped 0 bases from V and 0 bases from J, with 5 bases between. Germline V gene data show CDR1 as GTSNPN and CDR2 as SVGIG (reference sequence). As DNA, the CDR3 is TGTGCCTGGAGTGTACAGGTGAACACTGAAGCTTTCTTT. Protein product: CAWSVQVNTEAFF.

CDR3 in DNA: TGTGCCAGCAGCCAGACCCAGCGGCCAGATACGCAGTATTTT. Its protein is CASSQTQRPDTQYF. The J gene is TRBJ2-3, the V gene TRBV7-9; the D gene is possibly TRBD2 (5 bases). The CDR3 covers 14 residues. CDR1 SEHNR and CDR2 FQNEAQ come from the germline V gene (reference sequence). V dropped 5 bases and J dropped 4 bases, with 13 bases sitting between them.